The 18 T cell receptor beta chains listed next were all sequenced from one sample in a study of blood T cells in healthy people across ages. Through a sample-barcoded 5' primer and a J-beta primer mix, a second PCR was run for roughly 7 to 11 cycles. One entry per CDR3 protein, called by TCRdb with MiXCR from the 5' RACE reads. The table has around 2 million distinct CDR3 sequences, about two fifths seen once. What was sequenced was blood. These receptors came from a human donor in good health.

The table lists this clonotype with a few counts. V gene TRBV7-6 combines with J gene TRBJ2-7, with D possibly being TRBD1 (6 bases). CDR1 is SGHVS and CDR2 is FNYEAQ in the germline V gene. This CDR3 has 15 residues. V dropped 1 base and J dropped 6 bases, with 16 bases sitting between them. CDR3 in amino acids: CASSLVTGPGREQYF. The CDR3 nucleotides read TGTGCCAGCAGCTTAGTAACAGGGCCGGGACGCGAGCAGTACTTC. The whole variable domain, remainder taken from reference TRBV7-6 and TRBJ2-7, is GAGVSQSPRYKVTKRGQDVALRCDPISGHVSLYWYRQALGQGPEFLTYFNYEAQQDKSGLPNDRFSAERPEGSISTLTIQRTEQRDSAMYRCASSLVTGPGREQYFGPGTRLTVT.

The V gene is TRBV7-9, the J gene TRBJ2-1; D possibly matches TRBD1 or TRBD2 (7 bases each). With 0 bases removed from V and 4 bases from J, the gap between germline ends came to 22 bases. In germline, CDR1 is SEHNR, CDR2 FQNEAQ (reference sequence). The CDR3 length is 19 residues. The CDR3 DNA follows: TGTGCCAGCAGCTTAGCGATAACGGGGGGCAGGGGGACTTACAATGAGCAGTTCTTC. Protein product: CASSLAITGGRGTYNEQFF.

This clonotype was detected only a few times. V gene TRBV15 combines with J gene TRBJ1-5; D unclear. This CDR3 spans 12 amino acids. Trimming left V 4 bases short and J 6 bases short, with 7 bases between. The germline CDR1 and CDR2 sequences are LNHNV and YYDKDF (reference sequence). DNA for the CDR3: TGTGCCACCAGCATAATTGGTCAGCCCCAGCATTTT. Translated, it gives CATSIIGQPQHF.

The CDR3 region has the DNA TGTGCCAGCAGCACCGAGGCTACTTCCTACGAGCAGTACTTC. Translated: CASSTEATSYEQYF. The J gene is TRBJ2-7, the V gene TRBV7-9; D is uncertain. Germline V gene lookup returns CDR1 SEHNR and CDR2 FQNEAQ (reference sequence). This CDR3 spans 14 amino acids. V gave up 5 bases and J gave up 1 base, with 12 bases separating them.

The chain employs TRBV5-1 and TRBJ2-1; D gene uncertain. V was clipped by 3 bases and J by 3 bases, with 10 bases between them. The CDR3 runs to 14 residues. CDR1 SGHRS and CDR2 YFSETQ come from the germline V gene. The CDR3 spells CASSSQTIYNEQFF. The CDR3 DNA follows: TGCGCCAGCAGCTCCCAGACAATCTACAATGAGCAGTTCTTC.

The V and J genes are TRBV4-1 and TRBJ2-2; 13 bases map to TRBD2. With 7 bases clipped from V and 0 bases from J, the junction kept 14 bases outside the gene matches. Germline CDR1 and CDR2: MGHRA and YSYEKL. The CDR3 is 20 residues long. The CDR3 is CASTILGLAGKEANTGELFF. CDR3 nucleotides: TGCGCCAGCACCATACTGGGACTAGCGGGGAAGGAGGCGAACACCGGGGAGCTGTTTTTT.

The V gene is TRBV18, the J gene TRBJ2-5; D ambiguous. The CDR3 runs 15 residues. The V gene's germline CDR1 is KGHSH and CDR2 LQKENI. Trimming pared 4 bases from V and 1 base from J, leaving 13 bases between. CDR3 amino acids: CASSRTRSLQETQYF. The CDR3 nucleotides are TGTGCCAGCTCACGGACGCGGAGCCTCCAAGAGACCCAGTACTTC. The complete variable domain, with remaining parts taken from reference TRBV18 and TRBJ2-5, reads NAGVMQNPRHLVRRRGQEARLRCSPMKGHSHVYWYRQLPEEGLKFMVYLQKENIIDESGMPKERFSAEFPKEGPSILRIQQVVRGDSAAYFCASSRTRSLQETQYFGPGTRLLVL.

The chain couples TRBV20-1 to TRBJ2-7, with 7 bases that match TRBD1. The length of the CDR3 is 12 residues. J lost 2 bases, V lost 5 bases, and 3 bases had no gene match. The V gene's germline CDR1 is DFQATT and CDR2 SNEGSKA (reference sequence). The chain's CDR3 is CSAGGQAYEQYF. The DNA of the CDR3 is TGCAGTGCTGGCGGACAGGCCTACGAGCAGTACTTC.

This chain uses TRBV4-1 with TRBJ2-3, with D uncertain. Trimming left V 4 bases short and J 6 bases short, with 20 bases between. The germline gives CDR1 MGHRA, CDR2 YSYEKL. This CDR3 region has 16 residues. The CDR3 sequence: CASSPNIHSLADTQYF. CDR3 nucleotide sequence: TGCGCCAGCAGCCCGAACATCCATTCACTGGCGGATACGCAGTATTTT.

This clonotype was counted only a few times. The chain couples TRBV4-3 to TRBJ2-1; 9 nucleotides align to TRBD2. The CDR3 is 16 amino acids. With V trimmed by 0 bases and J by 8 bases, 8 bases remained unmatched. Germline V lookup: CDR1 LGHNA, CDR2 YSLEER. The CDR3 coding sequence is TGCGCCAGCAGCCAAGACTTAGCGGGGGAGACGGATGAGCAGTTCTTC. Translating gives CASSQDLAGETDEQFF.

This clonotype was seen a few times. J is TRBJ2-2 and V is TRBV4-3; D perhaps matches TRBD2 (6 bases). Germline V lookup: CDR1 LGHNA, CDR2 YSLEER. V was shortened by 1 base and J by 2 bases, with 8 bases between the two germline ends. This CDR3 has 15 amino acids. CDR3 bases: TGCGCCAGCAGCCAAGGGCGGGGTAACACCGGGGAGCTGTTTTTT. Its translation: CASSQGRGNTGELFF.

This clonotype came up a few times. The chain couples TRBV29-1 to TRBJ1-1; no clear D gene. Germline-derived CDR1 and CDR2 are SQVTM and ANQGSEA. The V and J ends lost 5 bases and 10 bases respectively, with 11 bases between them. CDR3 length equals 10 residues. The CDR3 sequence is CSVQSLRAFF. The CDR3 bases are TGCAGCGTTCAGTCTCTACGAGCTTTCTTT.

The CDR3 loop reads CAISDPSLDIDEQYF. The DNA of the CDR3 is TGTGCCATCAGTGATCCAAGCCTAGATATCGACGAGCAGTACTTC. V usage is TRBV10-3 and J usage is TRBJ2-7; D is uncertain. With 3 bases removed from V and 5 bases from J, the gap between germline ends came to 17 bases. Per germline, CDR1 ENHRY and CDR2 SYGVKD. The CDR3 is made up of 15 amino acids.

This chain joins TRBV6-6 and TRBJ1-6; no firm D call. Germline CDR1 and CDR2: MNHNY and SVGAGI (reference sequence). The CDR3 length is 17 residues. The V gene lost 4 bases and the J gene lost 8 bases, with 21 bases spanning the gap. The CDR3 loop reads CASSLFRAMDLHSPLHF. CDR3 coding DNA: TGTGCCAGCAGTTTGTTTAGGGCGATGGATCTTCATTCACCCCTCCACTTT.

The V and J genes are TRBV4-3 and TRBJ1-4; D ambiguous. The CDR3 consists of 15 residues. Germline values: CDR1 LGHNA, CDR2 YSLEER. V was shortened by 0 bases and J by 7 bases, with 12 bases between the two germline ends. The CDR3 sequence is CASSQDPKGVEKLFF. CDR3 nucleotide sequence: TGCGCCAGCAGCCAAGATCCGAAGGGAGTTGAAAAACTGTTTTTT.

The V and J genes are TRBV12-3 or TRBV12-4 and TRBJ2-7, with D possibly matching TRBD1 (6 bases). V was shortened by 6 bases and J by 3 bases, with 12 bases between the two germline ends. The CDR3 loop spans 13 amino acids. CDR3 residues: CASSMTGRYEQYF. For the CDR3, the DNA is TGTGCCAGCAGCATGACAGGACGCTACGAGCAGTACTTC.

CDR3 DNA: TGTGCCAGCGTGACTAGCGGGGGGTTTATATCTGGGGCCAACGTCCTGACTTTC. Its protein is CASVTSGGFISGANVLTF. The V call is TRBV6-1, the J call TRBJ2-6, with 13 bases identical to TRBD2. J lost 1 base, V lost 8 bases, and 8 bases had no gene match. From germline, CDR1 is MNHNS and CDR2 SASEGT. The CDR3 totals 18 residues.

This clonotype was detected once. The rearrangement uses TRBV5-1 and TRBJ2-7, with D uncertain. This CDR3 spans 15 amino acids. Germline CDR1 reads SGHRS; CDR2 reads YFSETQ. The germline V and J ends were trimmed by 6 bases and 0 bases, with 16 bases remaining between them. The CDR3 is CASKQRSTSSYEQYF. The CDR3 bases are TGCGCCAGCAAGCAACGGAGTACAAGCTCCTACGAGCAGTACTTC.